One sample yielded the 10 T cell receptor beta chains listed below, sequenced in a study of OX40 agonist ivuxolimab in advanced cancers. Clones were read by immunoSEQ multiplex PCR, and TCRdb kept only the in-frame ones, dropping some. The sample has some 35,000 clones; approximately 87% are singletons. The sample was CD4+ or CD8+ T cells sorted from blood, taken in a trial of the OX40 agonist ivuxolimab. These receptors all come from an adult with an advanced solid tumor such as melanoma, head and neck, liver or kidney cancer.

In its sample, this clone was seen once. This chain links TRBV6-5 with TRBJ2-7; 8 bases are a match to TRBD2. With 7 bases clipped from V and 6 bases from J, the junction kept 11 bases outside the gene matches. This CDR3 has 14 residues. Per germline, CDR1 MNHEY and CDR2 SVGAGI. The CDR3 region is CASKPPGGAAEQYF. As DNA, the CDR3 is TGTGCCAGCAAACCCCCGGGGGGGGCCGCCGAGCAGTACTTC.

The CDR3 spells CASSPEGTGSYEQYF. The CDR3 DNA reads as TGTGCCAGCAGCCCAGAGGGGACAGGCTCCTACGAGCAGTACTTC. J is TRBJ2-7 and V is TRBV7-9, with 8 bases lining up with TRBD1. The CDR3 has 15 residues. Trimming cost V 5 bases and J 0 bases; bases outside gene matches: 6. Per germline, CDR1 SEHNR and CDR2 FQNEAQ (reference sequence). Filled out from reference TRBV7-9 and TRBJ2-7, the complete variable domain reads DTGVSQNPRHKITKRGQNVTFRCDPISEHNRLYWYRQTLGQGPEFLTYFQNEAQLEKSRLLSDRFSAERPKGSFSTLEIQRTEQGDSAMYLCASSPEGTGSYEQYFGPGTRLTVT.

As regards this clone: This specimen includes other DNA sequences encoding the same CDR3. J is TRBJ2-7 and V is TRBV28; the D is unclear. V was cut by 6 bases and J by 3 bases, with 9 bases left in between. Germline V gene lookup returns CDR1 MDHEN and CDR2 SYDVKM. CDR3 size: 12 residues. The CDR3 loop reads CASSQTGYEQYF. CDR3 DNA sequence: TGTGCCAGCAGCCAAACCGGCTACGAGCAGTACTTC.

This chain uses TRBV6-1 with TRBJ1-1; D remains unclear. CDR3 size: 14 residues. V lost 3 bases and J lost 1, with 9 bases in between. Looked up from germline, CDR1 is MNHNS and CDR2 is SASEGT. The CDR3 sequence is CASSDGGRNTEAFF. The CDR3 region has the DNA TGTGCCAGCAGTGATGGCGGTAGGAACACTGAAGCTTTCTTT.

J is TRBJ2-1 and V is TRBV27; no definite D call. Trimming cost V 6 bases and J 6 bases, with 12 bases left between them. This CDR3 has 13 amino acids. The germline gives CDR1 MNHEY, CDR2 SMNVEV (reference sequence). The CDR3 region has the DNA TGTGCCAGCAGGTTGTTGAGTGGCAATGAGCAGTTCTTC. Translating gives CASRLLSGNEQFF.

This chain connects TRBV9 to TRBJ2-1; 10 bases map to TRBD2. After removal of 4 bases from V and 9 bases from J, the junction contained 13 bases not matched to a gene. Germline assignment: CDR1 SGDLS and CDR2 YYNGEE. The CDR3 sequence is 16 residues long. CDR3 DNA: TGTGCCAGCAGCCCCCGGACTAGCGGTCGATGGCCTGAGCAGTTCTTC. Translated, it gives CASSPRTSGRWPEQFF.

The V gene is TRBV10-3, the J gene TRBJ1-4; D is perhaps TRBD1 (6 bases). V lost 0 bases, J lost 7 bases, and 15 bases lay in between. The CDR3 covers 16 residues. Per the germline V gene, CDR1 is ENHRY and CDR2 is SYGVKD. In DNA form, the CDR3 reads TGTGCCATCAGTGAGTCGAAGGGGACAAATCTTGAAAAACTGTTTTTT. This encodes CAISESKGTNLEKLFF.

This clone was picked up a small number of times. This rearrangement joins TRBV7-3 to TRBJ2-1; 10 bases align to TRBD2. V shed 5 bases and J 3 bases; nucleotides not matched to a gene: 4. Germline loops: CDR1 SGHTA, CDR2 FQGTGA. This CDR3 is built from 15 residues. The CDR3 protein is CASSQASGGYNEQFF. In nucleotides, the CDR3 is TGTGCCAGCAGCCAGGCTAGCGGGGGCTACAATGAGCAGTTCTTC.

This chain connects TRBV7-9 to TRBJ2-5, with D perhaps TRBD1 (6 bases). This CDR3 has 14 residues. The V and J ends lost 5 bases and 4 bases respectively, with 14 bases between them. Per germline, CDR1 SEHNR and CDR2 FQNEAQ (reference sequence). This CDR3 reads CASSDPQGTETQYF. CDR3 in DNA: TGTGCCAGCAGCGATCCTCAGGGGACAGAGACCCAGTACTTC. Full variable domain (outside the CDR3, taken from reference TRBV7-9 and TRBJ2-5): DTGVSQNPRHKITKRGQNVTFRCDPISEHNRLYWYRQTLGQGPEFLTYFQNEAQLEKSRLLSDRFSAERPKGSFSTLEIQRTEQGDSAMYLCASSDPQGTETQYFGPGTRLLVL.

The chain employs TRBV5-1 and TRBJ1-6; 8 positions match TRBD1. The CDR3 extends over 16 amino acids. Germline values: CDR1 SGHRS, CDR2 YFSETQ. The trim removed 4 bases at V and 3 bases at J, leaving 6 bases unmatched. This chain's CDR3 is CASSQGQVVYNSPLHF. The CDR3 nucleotides read TGCGCCAGCAGCCAGGGACAGGTGGTCTATAATTCACCCCTCCACTTT.